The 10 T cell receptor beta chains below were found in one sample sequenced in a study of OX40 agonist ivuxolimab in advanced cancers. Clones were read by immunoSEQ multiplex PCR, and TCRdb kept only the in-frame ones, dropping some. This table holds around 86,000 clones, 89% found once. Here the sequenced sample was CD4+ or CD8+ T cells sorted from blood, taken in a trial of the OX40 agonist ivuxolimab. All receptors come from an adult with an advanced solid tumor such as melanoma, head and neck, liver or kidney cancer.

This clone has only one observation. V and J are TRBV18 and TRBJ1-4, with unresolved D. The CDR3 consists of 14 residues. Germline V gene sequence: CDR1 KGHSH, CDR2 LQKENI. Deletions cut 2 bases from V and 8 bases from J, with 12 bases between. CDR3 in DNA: TGTGCCAGCTCACCATTATCAGCATCGGAAAAACTGTTTTTT. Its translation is CASSPLSASEKLFF.

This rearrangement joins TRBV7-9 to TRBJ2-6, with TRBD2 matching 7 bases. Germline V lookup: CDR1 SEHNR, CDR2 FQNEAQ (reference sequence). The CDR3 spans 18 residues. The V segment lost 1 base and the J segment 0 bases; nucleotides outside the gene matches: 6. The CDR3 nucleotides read TGTGCCAGCAGCTTAGTGGGGGGGTCCAACTCTGGGGCCAACGTCCTGACTTTC. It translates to CASSLVGGSNSGANVLTF.

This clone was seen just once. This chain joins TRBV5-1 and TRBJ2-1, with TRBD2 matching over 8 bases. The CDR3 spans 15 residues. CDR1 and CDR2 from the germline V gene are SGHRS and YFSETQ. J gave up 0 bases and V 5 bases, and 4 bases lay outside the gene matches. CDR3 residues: CASRESGSSYNEQFF. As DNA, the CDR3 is TGCGCCAGCAGAGAGAGCGGGAGCTCCTACAATGAGCAGTTCTTC.

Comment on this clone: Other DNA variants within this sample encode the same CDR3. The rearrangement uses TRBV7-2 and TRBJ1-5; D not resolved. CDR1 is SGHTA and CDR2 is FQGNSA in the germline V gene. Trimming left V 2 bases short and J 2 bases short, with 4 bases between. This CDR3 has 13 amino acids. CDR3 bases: TGTGCCAGCAGCTTATGGGGCAATCAGCCCCAGCATTTT. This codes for CASSLWGNQPQHF.

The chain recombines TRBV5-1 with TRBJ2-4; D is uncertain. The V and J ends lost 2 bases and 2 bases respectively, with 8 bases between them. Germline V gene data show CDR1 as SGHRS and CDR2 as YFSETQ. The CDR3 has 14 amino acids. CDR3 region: CASSLLAPKNIQYF. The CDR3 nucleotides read TGCGCCAGCAGCTTACTCGCGCCCAAAAACATTCAGTACTTC.

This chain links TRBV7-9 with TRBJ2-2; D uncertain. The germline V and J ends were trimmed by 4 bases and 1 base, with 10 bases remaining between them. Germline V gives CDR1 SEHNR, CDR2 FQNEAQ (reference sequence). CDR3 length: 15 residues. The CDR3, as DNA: TGTGCCAGCAGCTCCAGGAACATGAACACCGGGGAGCTGTTTTTT. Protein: CASSSRNMNTGELFF. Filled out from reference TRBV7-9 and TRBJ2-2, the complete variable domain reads DTGVSQNPRHKITKRGQNVTFRCDPISEHNRLYWYRQTLGQGPEFLTYFQNEAQLEKSRLLSDRFSAERPKGSFSTLEIQRTEQGDSAMYLCASSSRNMNTGELFFGEGSRLTVL.

CDR3 loop: CASSFVYPYQETQYF. The CDR3 DNA sequence: TGTGCCAGCAGCTTTGTCTACCCGTACCAAGAGACCCAGTACTTC. V and J are TRBV7-9 and TRBJ2-5, with unresolved D. The length of the CDR3 is 15 residues. Trimming left V 3 bases short and J 0 bases short, with 11 bases between. From germline, CDR1 is SEHNR and CDR2 FQNEAQ (reference sequence).

CDR3 amino acids: CASSLRGAEPAYEQYF. CDR3 sequence (DNA): TGTGCCAGCAGCTTACGGGGGGCAGAACCAGCCTACGAGCAGTACTTC. The gene calls are TRBV11-3 and TRBJ2-7; D is perhaps TRBD2 (7 bases). The germline V and J ends were trimmed by 2 bases and 2 bases, with 16 bases remaining between them. The CDR3 sequence is 16 residues long. Germline lookup yields CDR1 SGHNT and CDR2 YENEEA.

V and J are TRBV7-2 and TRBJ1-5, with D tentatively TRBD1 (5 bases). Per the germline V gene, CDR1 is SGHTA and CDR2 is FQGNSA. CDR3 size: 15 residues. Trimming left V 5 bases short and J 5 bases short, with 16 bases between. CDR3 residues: CASSPGRGRHQPQHF. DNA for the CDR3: TGTGCCAGCAGCCCCGGGAGGGGCCGCCATCAGCCCCAGCATTTT.

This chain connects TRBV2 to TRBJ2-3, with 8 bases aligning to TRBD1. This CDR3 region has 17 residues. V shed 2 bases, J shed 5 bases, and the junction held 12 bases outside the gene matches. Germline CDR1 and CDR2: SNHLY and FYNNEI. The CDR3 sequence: CASSELVTGGFGDTQYF. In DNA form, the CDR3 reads TGTGCCAGCAGTGAACTTGTAACAGGGGGTTTTGGAGATACGCAGTATTTT.